Listed here is a single T cell receptor (beta chain). Its antigen is undetermined. Sequenced by immunoSEQ multiplex PCR; TCRdb stores in-frame clones only, minus some. The table has 30,000 to 40,000 clones, 76% seen once. These data originate in a study of STAT5B mutations in CD4+ large granular lymphocyte leukemia. Study-level background: The CDR3 'QG' motif was associated with a particular HLA allele among healthy donors. Findings and caveats of the study: Top patient clones used TRBV06 genes more often: 8/27 versus 2/35 in controls.

Healthy controls were blood donor buffy coats. Trimming cost V 1 base and J 1 base, with 11 bases left between them. Germline CDR1 and CDR2: SGHTS and YDEGEE. The CDR3 sequence is 15 residues long. This chain connects TRBV5-8 to TRBJ1-1; D gene ambiguous. Sequenced: CD4+ T cells from blood buffy coats. The receptor comes from a human donor in good health. Here the CDR3 reads CASSLRRISNTEAFF. In DNA, the CDR3 is TGTGCCAGCAGCTTGAGGAGGATATCGAACACTGAAGCTTTCTTT.